This entry lists 5 T cell receptor beta chains sequenced from one sample in a study of blood T cell repertoires in COVID-19. Clones were read by immunoSEQ multiplex PCR, and TCRdb kept only the in-frame ones, dropping some. The sample consists of about 220,000 clones, 80% to 85% of them appearing once. What was sequenced was peripheral blood. All receptors derive from a woman in her thirties who had recovered from COVID-19.

In this sample, this clone turned up a few times. J is TRBJ2-3 and V is TRBV7-9, with 7 positions matching TRBD2. Germline V gene sequence: CDR1 SEHNR, CDR2 FQNEAQ (reference sequence). The CDR3 consists of 14 residues. Trimming took 4 bases from V and 4 from J; bases not matched to a gene: 5. The CDR3 reads CASSSIAGSDTQYF. The DNA for the CDR3 is TGTGCCAGCAGCTCGATAGCGGGCTCAGATACGCAGTATTTT.

Of note for this clone: The same CDR3 arises from other DNA sequences in this sample as well. J is TRBJ2-1 and V is TRBV9, with a possible D match to TRBD1 (6 bases). The germline CDR1 and CDR2 sequences are SGDLS and YYNGEE. The CDR3 spans 14 residues. V was cut by 0 bases and J by 5 bases, with 9 bases left in between. DNA for the CDR3: TGTGCCAGCAGCGTAGTGACAGGTAACAATGAGCAGTTCTTC. This codes for CASSVVTGNNEQFF.

The rearrangement links TRBV10-3 to TRBJ2-1, with a possible D match to TRBD2 (5 bases). V gave up 2 bases and J gave up 3 bases, with 14 bases separating them. The length of the CDR3 is 16 residues. From germline, CDR1 is ENHRY and CDR2 SYGVKD. CDR3 amino acids: CAISEPTNPLYNEQFF. The CDR3 DNA is TGTGCCATCAGTGAGCCGACTAACCCCCTCTACAATGAGCAGTTCTTC.

The chain has TRBV28 and TRBJ1-4; no clear D. This CDR3 is built from 12 residues. V lost 8 bases and J 8 bases, leaving 12 bases between the germline ends. Looked up from germline, CDR1 is MDHEN and CDR2 is SYDVKM. CDR3 coding DNA: TGTGCCAGCTACCGGGGAGGAGAAAAACTGTTTTTT. As protein: CASYRGGEKLFF.

The chain carries TRBV18 and TRBJ2-4, with D possibly being TRBD2 (5 bases). The V and J ends lost 5 bases and 5 bases respectively, with 10 bases between them. Germline V lookup: CDR1 KGHSH, CDR2 LQKENI. The CDR3 runs 13 residues. CDR3 sequence reads: CASSGEFQNIQYF. The CDR3 bases are TGTGCCAGCTCAGGGGAGTTCCAAAACATTCAGTACTTC.